This entry is about one T cell receptor (beta chain). What it recognizes is unknown. From germline, CDR1 is SGHAT and CDR2 FQNNGV. The ends lost 5 bases at V and 2 bases at J; junction bases unmatched: 3. This CDR3 has 15 residues. The source of the sample is a study of T cell responses to AZD1222 COVID-19 vaccine. The study's findings and limits: Clonal diversity may have been underestimated in mostly white British donors.

The method was immunoSEQ multiplex PCR; TCRdb's version includes in-frame clones alone and lacks a portion of them. The sample lists some 190,000 clones; roughly 88% were seen once. V usage is TRBV11-2 and J usage is TRBJ2-3; 11 nucleotides line up with TRBD2. The sample here was peripheral blood, taken on day 0 of AZD1222 vaccination. The source of this sequence is an adult in good health. The CDR3 DNA reads TGTGCCAGCAGCAGTAGCGGGGGGGCCACAGATACGCAGTATTTT. Protein product: CASSSSGGATDTQYF.